What follows are 5 T cell receptor beta chains derived from one specimen sequenced in a study of shared clonotypes between healthy human individuals. Some clones are missing from TCRdb's copy, which holds only in-frame ones; the method was immunoSEQ multiplex PCR. The data contain about 980,000 clones, over 75% of them singletons. The sample comprised memory CD4+ T cells sorted from blood. Specified subset: CD45RA-negative fraction. These receptors all stem from a man younger than 35 in good health.

This CDR3 is CASSEYPPSKGETQYF. Here the CDR3 DNA reads TGTGCCAGCAGTGAATATCCGCCCTCAAAAGGGGAGACCCAGTACTTC. The chain recombines TRBV25-1 with TRBJ2-5, with D unclear. Germline assignment: CDR1 MGHDK and CDR2 SYGVNS. Trimming pared 0 bases from V and 5 bases from J, leaving 16 bases between. The CDR3 consists of 16 residues.

This chain connects TRBV7-2 to TRBJ2-7, with 8 positions matching TRBD2. Germline CDR1 is SGHTA and CDR2 is FQGNSA. V dropped 5 bases and J dropped 2; count of bases not matched to a gene: 8. The CDR3 covers 15 residues. The DNA for the CDR3 is TGTGCCAGCAGCCCCCGGGGGGGGACAACCTACGAGCAGTACTTC. Protein product: CASSPRGGTTYEQYF.

The V and J genes are TRBV10-3 and TRBJ1-5; 7 bases are shared with TRBD1. With 0 bases clipped from V and 4 bases from J, the junction kept 3 bases outside the gene matches. In germline, CDR1 is ENHRY, CDR2 SYGVKD. This CDR3 is built from 15 residues. The CDR3 DNA reads as TGTGCCATCAGTGAGTCGGGACAGCAGAATCAGCCCCAGCATTTT. Its translation is CAISESGQQNQPQHF.

V is TRBV14 and J is TRBJ2-2; D is unclear. With 3 bases removed from V and 2 bases from J, the gap between germline ends came to 16 bases. This CDR3 has 17 amino acids. Germline V gene sequence: CDR1 SGHDN, CDR2 FVKESK. Here the CDR3 DNA reads TGTGCCAGCAGCCATATGAGGAGCGCTTTTAACACCGGGGAGCTGTTTTTT. Amino acid sequence: CASSHMRSAFNTGELFF.

This sequence joins TRBV18 and TRBJ2-3; D call uncertain. Germline-derived CDR1 and CDR2 are KGHSH and LQKENI. This CDR3 is 13 amino acids long. Trimming took off 8 bases at V and 5 bases at J, with 14 bases between the two ends. The CDR3 reads CASRPIGQDTQYF. The CDR3 DNA is TGTGCCAGCCGACCAATCGGCCAAGATACGCAGTATTTT.